The source of this TCR beta chain is a study of T-cell reconstitution after alpha-beta-depleted transplantation in children. Overall study results and limits: At day 60, the high TCRbeta diversity found in some patients originated from recipient T cells and thymic progenitors that had survived.

Germline loops: CDR1 MNHNS, CDR2 SASEGT. The CDR3 length is 13 residues. Trimming took off 7 bases at V and 3 bases at J, with 10 bases between the two ends. A TCRbeta library incorporating unique molecular identifiers was prepared. TCRdb independently ran MiXCR on the PCR reads; one entry per CDR3 protein. The profile covers 280,000 or so distinct CDR3 sequences, with 11% appearing a single time and about a quarter taken by the ten largest. Comment on this clonotype: Its antigen is as yet unknown. This clone may be a read error of a much larger clone one base away.

The source material was peripheral blood, sampled 180 days after TCRalphabeta/CD19-depleted stem cell transplant. V and J are TRBV6-1 and TRBJ2-1; the D gene is possibly TRBD2 (5 bases). The TCR originated in a male patient between 2 and 10 years old who had a stem cell transplant for chronic granulomatous disease, so the T cells may come from the graft donor. CDR3 sequence reads: CASKGRDYNEQFF. The CDR3 DNA sequence: TGTGCCAGCAAGGGCCGGGACTACAATGAGCAGTTCTTC.